This is a list of T cell receptor beta chains from one sample in a study of T cell repertoires in cytomegalovirus infection. Via MiXCR, TCRdb re-called the reads, giving one row per CDR3 protein. The table lists about 600,000 distinct CDR3 sequences, 20% to 25% of them singletons. Sequencing input: CD8+ T cells from PBMCs. These receptor sequences come from a human donor in good health (CMV status not recorded). Some clones in this sample may be carry-over from other donors' samples. The CDR3 runs from the conserved cysteine through the conserved F or W. Each record gives: J gene, V gene, clone size, D gene, CDR3 DNA, CDR3 protein. D genes are given only for firm matches. Clone size, where shown, is once, few, many, or a class for clones that have expanded.

j_call: TRBJ2-7; v_call: TRBV12-3/TRBV12-4; clone_size: few; d_call: -; cdr3_nt: TGTGCCAGCACCTTGGGACGGTTATACGAGCAGTACTTC; cdr3_aa: CASTLGRLYEQYF
j_call: TRBJ2-1; v_call: TRBV20-1; clone_size: -; d_call: -; cdr3_nt: TGCAGTGCTCCCGCCGGGGGGCTGGATGAGCAGTTCTTC; cdr3_aa: CSAPAGGLDEQFF
j_call: TRBJ2-1; v_call: TRBV7-9; clone_size: few; d_call: -; cdr3_nt: TGTGCCAGCAGATCCGGAAGGCGCAATGAGCAGTTCTTC; cdr3_aa: CASRSGRRNEQFF
j_call: TRBJ2-7; v_call: TRBV19; clone_size: few; d_call: TRBD1; cdr3_nt: TGTGCCAGTAGCCCAGGGGGCAACTACGAGCAGTACTTC; cdr3_aa: CASSPGGNYEQYF
j_call: TRBJ2-3; v_call: TRBV12-3/TRBV12-4; clone_size: many; d_call: -; cdr3_nt: TGTGCCTCGAGGGGGGGGACCTGGTACACAGATACGCAGTATTTT; cdr3_aa: CASRGGTWYTDTQYF
j_call: TRBJ1-1; v_call: TRBV5-1; clone_size: -; d_call: -; cdr3_nt: TGCGCCAGCAGCTTGGCCACCGATAGCATGAACACTGAAGCTTTCTTT; cdr3_aa: CASSLATDSMNTEAFF
j_call: TRBJ2-5; v_call: TRBV29-1; clone_size: -; d_call: -; cdr3_nt: TGCAGCGTTCTGGGCGGACGGGAGACCCAGTACTTC; cdr3_aa: CSVLGGRETQYF
j_call: TRBJ2-3; v_call: TRBV7-6; clone_size: -; d_call: TRBD2; cdr3_nt: TGTGCCAGCGGGTTACTAGCGGGGGGCACAGATACGCAGTATTTT; cdr3_aa: CASGLLAGGTDTQYF
j_call: TRBJ1-1; v_call: TRBV4-1; clone_size: many; d_call: -; cdr3_nt: TGCGCCAGCAGCCAACCCCAGGGTCCTGAAGCTTTCTTT; cdr3_aa: CASSQPQGPEAFF
j_call: TRBJ2-1; v_call: TRBV6-5; clone_size: many; d_call: TRBD1; cdr3_nt: TGTGCCAGCAGTTTTCCGGGACAGAACAATGAGCAGTTCTTC; cdr3_aa: CASSFPGQNNEQFF
j_call: TRBJ2-1; v_call: TRBV9; clone_size: few; d_call: -; cdr3_nt: TGTGCCAGCAGCGCCGCCACGCCGAGCTCCTACAATGAGCAGTTCTTC; cdr3_aa: CASSAATPSSYNEQFF
j_call: TRBJ2-1; v_call: TRBV7-2; clone_size: -; d_call: TRBD2; cdr3_nt: TGTGCCAGCAGCTGGCTAGCGGGGTCCAGGAGCAATGAGCAGTTCTTC; cdr3_aa: CASSWLAGSRSNEQFF
j_call: TRBJ2-3; v_call: TRBV12-3/TRBV12-4; clone_size: few; d_call: TRBD2; cdr3_nt: TGTGCCAGCACCGAAGTGCTAGCGGGGGCTCCCACAGATACGCAGTATTTT; cdr3_aa: CASTEVLAGAPTDTQYF
j_call: TRBJ2-3; v_call: TRBV28; clone_size: -; d_call: -; cdr3_nt: TGTGCCAGCAAGTCGAAAGCGCTCCTCACAGATACGCAGTATTTT; cdr3_aa: CASKSKALLTDTQYF
j_call: TRBJ2-1; v_call: TRBV7-9; clone_size: many; d_call: -; cdr3_nt: TGTGCCAGCAGCTCGGGCAGTCGCAATGAGCAGTTCTTC; cdr3_aa: CASSSGSRNEQFF
j_call: TRBJ2-5; v_call: TRBV18; clone_size: -; d_call: -; cdr3_nt: TGTGCCAGCTCACCAGCCGCGAGGGCCGCGGAGACCCAGTACTTC; cdr3_aa: CASSPAARAAETQYF
j_call: TRBJ1-6; v_call: TRBV7-2; clone_size: many; d_call: -; cdr3_nt: TGTGCCAGCAGCTTAGGGTGGCTCAGGGAATCACCCCTCCACTTT; cdr3_aa: CASSLGWLRESPLHF
j_call: TRBJ1-4; v_call: TRBV6-5; clone_size: few; d_call: TRBD1; cdr3_nt: TGTGCCAGCAGTTACTCTGAGGGGGCGGGTGAAAAACTGTTTTTT; cdr3_aa: CASSYSEGAGEKLFF
j_call: TRBJ2-5; v_call: TRBV10-3; clone_size: -; d_call: TRBD1; cdr3_nt: TGTGCCATCAGTGGAGGGACAGCGGACGGAGAGACCCAGTACTTC; cdr3_aa: CAISGGTADGETQYF
j_call: TRBJ2-1; v_call: TRBV7-9; clone_size: many; d_call: -; cdr3_nt: TGTGCCAGCAGCTTGGCTTACGGCGCCGCAGCGGGACAGTACAATGAGCAGTTCTTC; cdr3_aa: CASSLAYGAAAGQYNEQFF
j_call: TRBJ2-3; v_call: TRBV7-2; clone_size: many; d_call: TRBD2; cdr3_nt: TGTGCCAGCAGCTCCCTAGCGGGGGGGCTCTCAGATACGCAGTATTTT; cdr3_aa: CASSSLAGGLSDTQYF
j_call: TRBJ1-1; v_call: TRBV7-8; clone_size: -; d_call: TRBD1; cdr3_nt: TGTGCCGCGGGACAGGGGAACACTGAAGCTTTCTTT; cdr3_aa: CAAGQGNTEAFF
j_call: TRBJ2-5; v_call: TRBV7-8; clone_size: -; d_call: -; cdr3_nt: TGTTCCAGCAGCTCAACGCAGGGCACGGGGGAGACCCAGTACTTC; cdr3_aa: CSSSSTQGTGETQYF
j_call: TRBJ2-7; v_call: TRBV6-1; clone_size: -; d_call: TRBD2; cdr3_nt: TGTGCCAGCAGTGACGGGACTAGCGGGGGTCGCTACGAGCAGTACTTC; cdr3_aa: CASSDGTSGGRYEQYF
j_call: TRBJ2-5; v_call: TRBV16; clone_size: -; d_call: TRBD1; cdr3_nt: TGTGCCAGCACCAGCCCGGGACAGGATCAAGAGACCCAGTACTTC; cdr3_aa: CASTSPGQDQETQYF
j_call: TRBJ1-1; v_call: TRBV7-6; clone_size: many; d_call: -; cdr3_nt: TGTGCCAGCAGCTTGCAGGAGAACACTGAAGCTTTCTTT; cdr3_aa: CASSLQENTEAFF
j_call: TRBJ2-5; v_call: TRBV6-2/TRBV6-3; clone_size: few; d_call: -; cdr3_nt: TGTGCCAGCAGCCCAACCGGGACCATACAAATAACTCAAGAGACCCAGTACTTC; cdr3_aa: CASSPTGTIQITQETQYF
j_call: TRBJ2-2; v_call: TRBV7-2; clone_size: many; d_call: -; cdr3_nt: TGTGCCACGTACAGTACGAACACCGGGGAGCTGTTTTTT; cdr3_aa: CATYSTNTGELFF
j_call: TRBJ2-3; v_call: TRBV12-3/TRBV12-4; clone_size: -; d_call: -; cdr3_nt: TGTGCCAGCAGTTTGGGCAAACGCACAGATACGCAGTATTTT; cdr3_aa: CASSLGKRTDTQYF
j_call: TRBJ2-4; v_call: TRBV20-1; clone_size: -; d_call: -; cdr3_nt: TGCAGTGCTAGCCTGGTTTCAGGGGTTAACATTCAGTACTTC; cdr3_aa: CSASLVSGVNIQYF
j_call: TRBJ1-2; v_call: TRBV29-1; clone_size: few; d_call: TRBD1; cdr3_nt: TGCAGCGTTGAGGAGACAGGGGATTATGGCTACACCTTC; cdr3_aa: CSVEETGDYGYTF
j_call: TRBJ1-1; v_call: TRBV27; clone_size: few; d_call: -; cdr3_nt: TGTGCCAGCAGCATTTCGGGACGGGCGGGTGGTGACACTGAAGCTTTCTTT; cdr3_aa: CASSISGRAGGDTEAFF
j_call: TRBJ2-1; v_call: TRBV9; clone_size: few; d_call: TRBD1; cdr3_nt: TGTGCCAGCAGCGTGGACAGGGGCCGCAATGAGCAGTTCTTC; cdr3_aa: CASSVDRGRNEQFF
j_call: TRBJ1-5; v_call: TRBV19; clone_size: -; d_call: TRBD1; cdr3_nt: TGTGCCAGTAGACGACAGGGCCACCTAGAGCCCCAGCATTTT; cdr3_aa: CASRRQGHLEPQHF
j_call: TRBJ1-5; v_call: TRBV7-2; clone_size: many; d_call: -; cdr3_nt: TGTGCCAGCAGCTTCATCGGGAGTCAGCCCCAGCATTTT; cdr3_aa: CASSFIGSQPQHF
j_call: TRBJ1-1; v_call: TRBV12-5; clone_size: -; d_call: -; cdr3_nt: TGTGCTAGTGGGTTCTACAATGGTCGGGGACCTGTGGCTGAAGCTTTCTTT; cdr3_aa: CASGFYNGRGPVAEAFF
j_call: TRBJ1-4; v_call: TRBV6-5; clone_size: few; d_call: -; cdr3_nt: TGTGCCAGCAGTTACTCGAACCAAGCAACTAATGAAAAACTGTTTTTT; cdr3_aa: CASSYSNQATNEKLFF
j_call: TRBJ1-2; v_call: TRBV6-6; clone_size: few; d_call: TRBD1; cdr3_nt: TGTGCCAGCAGTGCGTTAGGGGGCTCGGATGGCTACACCTTC; cdr3_aa: CASSALGGSDGYTF
j_call: TRBJ2-7; v_call: TRBV7-9; clone_size: many; d_call: -; cdr3_nt: TGTGCCAGCAGCGTACTGACGTACGAGCAGTACTTC; cdr3_aa: CASSVLTYEQYF
j_call: TRBJ2-2; v_call: TRBV28; clone_size: few; d_call: TRBD2; cdr3_nt: TGTGCCAGTTGTGTACCCGGACTAGGGACGAACACCGGGGAGCTGTTTTTT; cdr3_aa: CASCVPGLGTNTGELFF
j_call: TRBJ2-1; v_call: TRBV7-3; clone_size: many; d_call: -; cdr3_nt: TGTGCCAGCAGCCCTGGTACTTTGAATGAGCAGTTCTTC; cdr3_aa: CASSPGTLNEQFF
j_call: TRBJ1-1; v_call: TRBV19; clone_size: -; d_call: -; cdr3_nt: TGTGCCAGTAGTATAGATCTTCAGGGCAGCACTGAAGCTTTCTTT; cdr3_aa: CASSIDLQGSTEAFF
j_call: TRBJ2-3; v_call: TRBV7-2; clone_size: many; d_call: TRBD2; cdr3_nt: TGTGCCAGCAGCTTTAGATTCGTCGGGGGGAGTTCAGATACGCAGTATTTT; cdr3_aa: CASSFRFVGGSSDTQYF
j_call: TRBJ2-2; v_call: TRBV19; clone_size: few; d_call: TRBD2; cdr3_nt: TGTGCCAGTAGTATACCCCTCGGGGTAGCGGGGGTGTCGAACACCGGGGAGCTGTTTTTT; cdr3_aa: CASSIPLGVAGVSNTGELFF
j_call: TRBJ1-1; v_call: TRBV7-6; clone_size: -; d_call: -; cdr3_nt: TGTGTCAGCAGCACACGTACTCGGGGAGGGACTGAAGCTTTCTTT; cdr3_aa: CVSSTRTRGGTEAFF
j_call: TRBJ1-1; v_call: TRBV7-8; clone_size: many; d_call: -; cdr3_nt: TGTGCCAGCAGCTTAGCGGACCCAGGGAACACTGAAGCTTTCTTT; cdr3_aa: CASSLADPGNTEAFF
j_call: TRBJ2-2; v_call: TRBV5-6; clone_size: many; d_call: -; cdr3_nt: TGTGCCAGCAGCTGGTCCGGGGAGCTGTTTTTT; cdr3_aa: CASSWSGELFF
j_call: TRBJ1-2; v_call: TRBV4-1; clone_size: few; d_call: TRBD1; cdr3_nt: TGCGCCAGCAGCCAAGATCAGACAGGGGACTATGGCTACACCTTC; cdr3_aa: CASSQDQTGDYGYTF
j_call: TRBJ2-5; v_call: TRBV29-1; clone_size: -; d_call: -; cdr3_nt: TGCAGCGTTGAACCGCTGACAATAGAGACCCAGTACTTC; cdr3_aa: CSVEPLTIETQYF
j_call: TRBJ1-2; v_call: TRBV20-1; clone_size: few; d_call: -; cdr3_nt: TGCAGTGCTTTTGGCGGGAAGGAAGATGGCTACACCTTC; cdr3_aa: CSAFGGKEDGYTF
j_call: TRBJ2-2; v_call: TRBV6-5; clone_size: -; d_call: -; cdr3_nt: TGTGCCAGCAGTTACGTGGGGGGGCAGATCACCGGGGAGCTGTTTTTT; cdr3_aa: CASSYVGGQITGELFF
j_call: TRBJ2-5; v_call: TRBV6-2/TRBV6-3; clone_size: few; d_call: -; cdr3_nt: TGTGCCAGCAGTTCCCTACGGGAACTTGAAGAGACCCAGTACTTC; cdr3_aa: CASSSLRELEETQYF
j_call: TRBJ2-1; v_call: TRBV20-1; clone_size: -; d_call: TRBD2; cdr3_nt: TGCAGTGCTAGAGATTTTAGCGGGGATATGAATGAGCAGTTCTTC; cdr3_aa: CSARDFSGDMNEQFF
j_call: TRBJ1-1; v_call: TRBV15; clone_size: -; d_call: TRBD1; cdr3_nt: TGTGCCACCAGCAGAGACCCGACAGGGGATATATTCACTGAAGCTTTCTTT; cdr3_aa: CATSRDPTGDIFTEAFF
j_call: TRBJ1-6; v_call: TRBV7-9; clone_size: many; d_call: -; cdr3_nt: TGTGCCAGCAGCTTCACTGCAGGGATCTCACCCCTCCACTTT; cdr3_aa: CASSFTAGISPLHF